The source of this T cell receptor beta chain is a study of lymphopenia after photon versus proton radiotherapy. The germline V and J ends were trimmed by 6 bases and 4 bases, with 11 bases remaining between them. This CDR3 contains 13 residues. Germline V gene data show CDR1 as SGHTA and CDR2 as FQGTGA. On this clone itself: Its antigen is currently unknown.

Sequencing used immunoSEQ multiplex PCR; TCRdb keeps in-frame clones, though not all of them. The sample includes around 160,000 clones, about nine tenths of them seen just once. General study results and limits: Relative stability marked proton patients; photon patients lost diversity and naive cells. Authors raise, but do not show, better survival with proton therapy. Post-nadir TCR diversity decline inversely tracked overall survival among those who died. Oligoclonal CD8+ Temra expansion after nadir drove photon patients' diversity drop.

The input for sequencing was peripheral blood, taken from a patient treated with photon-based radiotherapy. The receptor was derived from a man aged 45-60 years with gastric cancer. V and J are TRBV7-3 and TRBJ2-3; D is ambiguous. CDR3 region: CASRDLRSDTQYF. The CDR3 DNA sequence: TGTGCCAGCAGGGATCTCCGATCAGATACGCAGTATTTT.